The 4 T cell receptor beta chains reported below all come from one sample, sequenced in a study of blood T cell repertoires in COVID-19. TCRdb's copy holds only in-frame clones and misses some; the assay was immunoSEQ multiplex PCR. In the table there are some 360,000 clones, more than 70% of which are singletons. The sequenced sample was peripheral blood. These receptors were collected from a woman in her sixties with COVID-19, enrolled during active disease.

This chain uses TRBV5-1 with TRBJ1-1, with 8 bases identical to TRBD1. Per the germline V gene, CDR1 is SGHRS and CDR2 is YFSETQ. This CDR3 spans 16 amino acids. V lost 4 bases, J lost 3 bases, and 11 bases stayed unmatched. The CDR3 reads CASSGETGVGHTEAFF. CDR3 bases: TGCGCCAGCAGCGGGGAGACAGGGGTTGGGCACACTGAAGCTTTCTTT.

The V gene is TRBV11-2, the J gene TRBJ1-2; D is unclear. Germline lookup yields CDR1 SGHAT and CDR2 FQNNGV. The V end was cut by 3 bases, the J end by 5 bases, with 13 bases between. This CDR3 comprises 14 residues. CDR3 bases: TGTGCCAGCAGCTTGGAGACCTCCCCATATGGCTACACCTTC. Protein sequence: CASSLETSPYGYTF.

This sequence joins TRBV7-2 and TRBJ1-5, with 8 bases aligning to TRBD1. Germline lookup yields CDR1 SGHTA and CDR2 FQGNSA. The CDR3 loop spans 18 amino acids. The trim removed 5 bases at V and 6 bases at J, leaving 18 bases unmatched. This chain's CDR3 is CASSQNPGTGARSQPQHF. The CDR3 DNA follows: TGTGCCAGCAGCCAAAATCCCGGGACAGGTGCTCGGAGTCAGCCCCAGCATTTT.

The V call is TRBV5-1, the J call TRBJ2-5, with 8 bases lining up with TRBD1. Germline V gene lookup returns CDR1 SGHRS and CDR2 YFSETQ. V lost 0 bases to trimming and J lost 4 bases; unmatched junction nucleotides: 8. The CDR3 extends over 16 amino acids. The CDR3 here is CASSLVPGGRGETQYF. The CDR3 coding sequence is TGCGCCAGCAGCTTGGTGCCAGGGGGCCGAGGAGAGACCCAGTACTTC.